The 25 T cell receptor beta chains below come from one sample, sequenced in a study of T cells in women clearing cervical HPV infection. The protocol was immunoSEQ multiplex PCR, while the TCRdb copy is restricted to in-frame clones and leaves out a portion. The sample yields tens of thousands of clones, of which the top ten take up 1.4%. Material: blood buffy coat. These receptors all come from a woman aged 18 to 75 with a cervical HPV16 infection that either progressed to CIN3+ or cleared (not recorded which).

CDR3 amino acids: CASSSSGRQHNEQFF. CDR3 bases read: TGTGCCAGCAGCTCTAGCGGGAGGCAACACAATGAG. The chain is built from TRBV7-9 and TRBJ2-1, with 11 positions matching TRBD2. The CDR3 is cut off 3 residues early in the read; its end comes from the germline J gene. V gave up 4 bases and J gave up 5 bases; unmatched junction bases: 4. Germline lookup yields CDR1 SEHNR and CDR2 FQNEAQ (reference sequence). CDR3 length equals 15 residues.

About this clone itself: The CDR3 end lies 3 residues beyond the end of the read and is filled in from the germline J gene. The rearrangement links TRBV11-1 to TRBJ2-5, with D perhaps TRBD1 (6 bases). Trimming left V 5 bases short and J 2 bases short, with 15 bases between. The CDR3 loop spans 15 amino acids. CDR1 is SGHAT and CDR2 is FQDESV in the germline V gene (reference sequence). The DNA read from the CDR3 is TGTGCCAGCAGCCTGGTACCTGGACAGCAAGAGACC. Its translation: CASSLVPGQQET. The complete CDR3 reads CASSLVPGQQETQYF.

In regard to this clone: The read gets to within 3 residues of the CDR3 end, and the germline J gene fills in the rest. The chain joins TRBV7-7 to TRBJ2-5; 10 positions match TRBD2. Germline CDR1 is SSHAT and CDR2 is FNYEAQ (reference sequence). Trimming at V came to 4 bases and at J to 5 bases, leaving 10 bases not matched to a gene. The CDR3 is 16 amino acids. The CDR3 here is CASSSPAPSGGETQYF. The sequenced CDR3 bases are TGTGCCAGCAGCTCGCCGGCCCCTAGCGGGGGCGAGACC.

As to this clone: The sequence runs out 3 residues before the end of the CDR3; the remainder is reconstructed from the germline J gene. The V call is TRBV6-2 or TRBV6-3, the J call TRBJ1-1; 7 nucleotides align to TRBD1. This CDR3 is 14 amino acids long. V trimming: 5 bases; J trimming: 1 base; junction bases outside the gene matches: 4. Germline V gene sequence: CDR1 MNHEY, CDR2 SVGEGT. The CDR3 loop is CASSGAGGNTEAFF. Partial CDR3 DNA: TGTGCCAGCAGTGGCGCAGGGGGGAACACTGAA.

In the case of this clone: The read finishes 3 residues shy of the CDR3 end, and the germline J gene is used to complete it. The J gene is TRBJ1-1, the V gene TRBV11-1, with 11 nucleotides matching TRBD1. Germline V gene data show CDR1 as SGHAT and CDR2 as FQDESV (reference sequence). The CDR3 is 15 residues long. V dropped 0 bases and J dropped 4; count of bases not matched to a gene: 1. Here the CDR3 reads CASSLAGTGGTEAFF. The covered CDR3 bases are TGTGCCAGCAGCTTAGCCGGGACAGGGGGCACTGAA.

Concerning this clone: The observed sequence ends 3 residues before the CDR3 terminus, with the missing tail filled in from the germline J gene. This rearrangement joins TRBV20-1 to TRBJ1-5; possibly TRBD1 for D (6 bases). CDR3 length: 14 amino acids. V lost 3 bases and J 5 bases, leaving 14 bases between the germline ends. The germline CDR1 and CDR2 sequences are DFQATT and SNEGSKA (reference sequence). The sequenced part of the CDR3 DNA is TGCAGTGCTAGCCCCCGGGACAACTATCAGCCC. It yields the protein CSASPRDNYQP. The CDR3 reads in full as CSASPRDNYQPQHF.

Points on this clone: The read falls 3 residues short of the CDR3 end, and the missing part is taken from the germline J gene. The chain combines TRBV30 with TRBJ2-2; 8 bases match TRBD1. The CDR3 runs to 14 residues. CDR1 and CDR2 from the germline V gene are GTSNPN and SVGIG (reference sequence). Incomplete CDR3 DNA: TGTGCCTGGAGTGCGGGGACAGGCCGATTTCGG. Protein product: CAWSAGTGRFR. The entire CDR3 sequence reads CAWSAGTGRFRLFF.

In regard to this clone: Sequencing ends 3 residues short of the CDR3 end; the germline J gene provides the rest. V is TRBV18 and J is TRBJ2-1, with 9 bases aligning to TRBD1. Per the germline V gene, CDR1 is KGHSH and CDR2 is LQKENI. The CDR3 extends over 15 amino acids. J lost 6 bases, V lost 3 bases, and 6 bases had no gene match. CDR3 DNA, as far as it was read: TGTGCCAGCTCACCTAACAGGGGGCGCTTCAATGAG. Encoded protein: CASSPNRGRFNE. The entire CDR3 protein is CASSPNRGRFNEQFF.

A note on this clone: The CDR3 end is not reached by the read, which stops 3 residues before it; the germline J gene fills it in. The chain employs TRBV18 and TRBJ2-6, with 7 nucleotides matching TRBD2. With V trimmed by 8 bases and J by 0 bases, 7 bases remained unmatched. This CDR3 contains 16 residues. Germline V lookup: CDR1 KGHSH, CDR2 LQKENI. The CDR3 DNA, read in part, is TGTGCCAGCCGCGGGGGACCGTTCTCTGGGGCCAACGTC. Its translation is CASRGGPFSGANV. The CDR3 as a whole reads CASRGGPFSGANVLTF.

As for this clone: Coverage ceases 3 residues before the CDR3 finishes, and the germline J gene fills in the end. The chain links TRBV12-3 or TRBV12-4 to TRBJ2-4; the D is unclear. The CDR3 contains 15 residues. V was pared by 4 bases and J by 5 bases, with 15 bases between. The DNA read from the CDR3 is TGTGCCAGCAGTTCTACTTTCAGGCCCCAAAACATT. This gives the protein CASSSTFRPQNI. The entire CDR3 reads CASSSTFRPQNIQYF.

Note on this clone: The sequenced fragment ends 3 residues before the CDR3 boundary, so the rest is inferred from the germline J gene. The J gene is TRBJ1-2, the V gene TRBV18, with D maybe TRBD1 (5 bases). This CDR3 has 15 residues. Germline V CDR1 and CDR2: KGHSH, LQKENI. CDR3 amino acids: CASSHRGTLTYDYTF. The DNA read from the CDR3 is TGTGCCAGCTCACATCGGGGGACCCTAACTTACGAC.

Worth noting for this clone: The missing CDR3 end, 3 residues past where the read stops, is filled in from the germline J gene. This chain links TRBV11-2 with TRBJ2-5, with 7 bases identical to TRBD1. With V trimmed by 6 bases and J by 4 bases, 11 bases remained unmatched. Germline V gives CDR1 SGHAT, CDR2 FQNNGV. This CDR3 spans 15 amino acids. CDR3 region: CASRRPGQQGETQYF. CDR3 bases read: TGTGCCAGCAGAAGACCGGGACAGCAGGGAGAGACC.

Turning to this clone: The read ends 3 residues before the CDR3 terminus; that terminus is restored from the germline J gene. The chain carries TRBV7-2 and TRBJ2-7; possibly TRBD1 for D (6 bases). From germline, CDR1 is SGHTA and CDR2 FQGNSA. The germline V and J ends were trimmed by 4 bases and 0 bases, with 13 bases remaining between them. This CDR3 contains 15 residues. CDR3 loop: CASSSQGGGSYEQYF. CDR3 DNA, as far as it was read: TGTGCCAGCAGCTCACAGGGTGGAGGCTCCTACGAG.

Concerning this clone: The read ends 3 residues before the CDR3 terminus; that terminus is restored from the germline J gene. The genes are TRBV6-2 or TRBV6-3 and TRBJ1-1; no clear D. Per the germline V gene, CDR1 is MNHEY and CDR2 is SVGEGT. The CDR3 contains 13 residues. Trimming took 2 bases from V and 0 from J, leaving 4 bases between them. This chain's CDR3 is CASSYLVNTEAFF. The CDR3 bases that were read are TGTGCCAGCAGTTACCTTGTGAACACTGAA.

Concerning this clone: Read data end 3 residues before the CDR3 end; the end is taken from the germline J gene. The chain uses TRBV2 and TRBJ1-5; the D gene is possibly TRBD1 (5 bases). Between the trimmed V and J ends, which lost 5 bases and 3 bases, there was a span of 11 bases. Per the germline V gene, CDR1 is SNHLY and CDR2 is FYNNEI. The CDR3 is made up of 14 amino acids. This CDR3 reads CASSPQGTNQPQHF. The sequenced part of the CDR3 DNA is TGTGCCAGCAGTCCGCAGGGTACCAATCAGCCC.

Note on this clone: The read halts 3 residues ahead of the CDR3 end, with the missing end drawn from the germline J gene. The chain recombines TRBV5-1 with TRBJ1-4, with D perhaps matching TRBD1 (6 bases). Germline CDR1 SGHRS, CDR2 YFSETQ. The V end lost 4 bases, the J end lost 7 bases, and 23 bases lay between the germline ends. The CDR3 has 17 residues. The covered CDR3 bases are TGCGCCAGCAGCGTATCCCCCAACAGGGAGGGAGTTGAAAAA. Translation gives CASSVSPNREGVEK. The whole CDR3 sequence is CASSVSPNREGVEKLFF.

About this clone itself: The read finishes 3 residues shy of the CDR3 end, and the germline J gene is used to complete it. The chain is built from TRBV5-1 and TRBJ2-7; 11 nucleotides match TRBD2. The CDR3 totals 18 residues. V was clipped by 0 bases and J by 2 bases; unmatched bases: 10. Germline V CDR1 and CDR2: SGHRS, YFSETQ. CDR3 DNA (partial): TGCGCCAGCAGCTTGGGGGGAACTAGCGGGGGACCCACCTACGAG. Residues: CASSLGGTSGGPTYE. The whole CDR3 is CASSLGGTSGGPTYEQYF.

This CDR3 reads CSVDGGINTIYF. The DNA read from the CDR3 is TGCAGCGTTGACGGGGGGATCAACACC. This chain joins TRBV29-1 and TRBJ1-3; the D gene is possibly TRBD1 (5 bases). The read halts 3 residues ahead of the CDR3 end, with the missing end drawn from the germline J gene. V was clipped by 3 bases and J by 7 bases, with 10 bases between them. This CDR3 has 12 amino acids. Germline loops: CDR1 SQVTM, CDR2 ANQGSEA.

Turning to this clone: The read halts 3 residues ahead of the CDR3 end, with the missing end drawn from the germline J gene. The chain recombines TRBV7-9 with TRBJ1-1; the D gene is possibly TRBD1 (5 bases). Germline assignment: CDR1 SEHNR and CDR2 FQNEAQ (reference sequence). The CDR3 loop spans 15 amino acids. CDR3 sequence reads: CASSSTEAGRLKAFF. CDR3 DNA, as far as it was read: TGTGCCAGCAGCTCCACGGAGGCAGGGCGACTTAAA.

Comment on this clone: Sequencing ends 3 residues short of the CDR3 end; the germline J gene provides the rest. This chain joins TRBV2 and TRBJ2-3, with a tentative D call TRBD2 (5 bases). Trimming removed 6 bases at V and 7 bases at J, with 14 bases between. Germline assignment: CDR1 SNHLY and CDR2 FYNNEI. The CDR3 contains 13 residues. CDR3 amino acids: CASSPESGNTQYF. The sequenced part of the CDR3 DNA is TGTGCCAGCAGCCCTGAGTCGGGGAATACG.

With respect to this clone: The sequenced fragment ends 3 residues before the CDR3 boundary, so the rest is inferred from the germline J gene. The genes are TRBV30 and TRBJ2-3, with 9 bases lining up with TRBD2. The CDR3 covers 15 residues. Germline lookup yields CDR1 GTSNPN and CDR2 SVGIG (reference sequence). With 6 bases clipped from V and 0 bases from J, the junction kept 7 bases outside the gene matches. The CDR3 bases that were read are TGTGCCTGCCAACTAGCGGGCCCTAGCACAGATACG. As protein: CACQLAGPSTDT. The entire CDR3 protein reads CACQLAGPSTDTQYF.

Note on this clone: The DNA ends 3 residues before the CDR3 does, and the rest of the CDR3 is filled in from the germline J gene. The V call is TRBV10-1, the J call TRBJ2-7; 10 bases are shared with TRBD1. Germline V gene data show CDR1 as WNHNN and CDR2 as SYGVQD (reference sequence). V trimming: 6 bases; J trimming: 5 bases; junction bases outside the gene matches: 4. The CDR3 loop spans 13 amino acids. CDR3 DNA (partial): TGCGCCAGCAGCCGGGACAGGGGACACGAG. Translation: CASSRDRGHE. The whole CDR3 sequence reads CASSRDRGHEQYF.

For this clone: The CDR3 extends 3 residues past the end of the read, so its final part is completed from the germline J gene. The rearrangement joins TRBV4-2 to TRBJ2-3; D unresolved. This CDR3 is 11 amino acids long. Looked up from germline, CDR1 is LGHNA and CDR2 is YNFKEQ. Trimming cost V 2 bases and J 5 bases, with 2 bases left between them. The CDR3 region is CASSQQDTQYF. CDR3 DNA (partial): TGTGCCAGCAGCCAACAAGATACG.

In regard to this clone: The read falls 3 residues short of the CDR3 end, and the missing part is taken from the germline J gene. This chain connects TRBV5-1 to TRBJ1-5; TRBD1 matches 7 bases. V trimming: 4 bases; J trimming: 1 base; junction bases outside the gene matches: 5. The CDR3 is 15 amino acids. Germline loops: CDR1 SGHRS, CDR2 YFSETQ. The DNA read from the CDR3 is TGCGCCAGCAGCCCGGGACAGACCAGCAATCAGCCC. The encoded protein is CASSPGQTSNQP. The CDR3, in full, reads CASSPGQTSNQPQHF. The full variable domain, in which reference TRBV5-1 and TRBJ1-5 provide the parts outside the CDR3, is KAGVTQTPRYLIKTRGQQVTLSCSPISGHRSVSWYQQTPGQGLQFLFEYFSETQRNKGNFPGRFSGRQFSNSRSEMNVSTLELGDSALYLCASSPGQTSNQPQHFGDGTRLSIL.

Note on this clone: The CDR3 is cut off 3 residues early in the read; its end comes from the germline J gene. This chain joins TRBV6-1 and TRBJ2-3, with TRBD2 matching 8 bases. The CDR3 covers 17 residues. V lost 2 bases and J lost 2; bases outside the gene matches: 9. Germline CDR1 reads MNHNS; CDR2 reads SASEGT. The CDR3 loop is CASSELKRETHTDTQYF. Incomplete CDR3 DNA: TGTGCCAGCAGTGAACTTAAGCGGGAGACACACACAGATACG.